The entry below gives a single T cell receptor beta chain sequence along with its context. Its antigen is undetermined. Reverse transcription of extracted RNA yielded cDNA, which provided the sequencing template. The table came from immunoSEQ multiplex PCR; TCRdb's copy has only in-frame clones and leaves some out. The sample comprises some 170,000 clones, just under 60% of which are singletons, and roughly 14% rests with the top ten. V was trimmed by 0 bases and J by 1 base, leaving 7 bases between them. Germline loops: CDR1 SGHRS, CDR2 YFSETQ. CDR3 length equals 15 residues. This entry is derived from a study of CD8+ T cells in alopecia areata. Turning to the study itself: Patients in the treated group were given tofacitinib by mouth, 5 to 10 mg twice a day.

Overall study results and limits: The study found higher clonality in lesional than normal scalp, especially in alopecia totalis/universalis.

This TCR was sampled from a human donor with alopecia areata. The specimen comprised CD4+ T cells sorted from blood, sampled at week 0. The J gene is TRBJ2-2, the V gene TRBV5-1; no reliable D call. CDR3 in DNA: TGCGCCAGCAGCTTGGGGCGACAGAACACCGGGGAGCTGTTTTTT. It is translated as CASSLGRQNTGELFF.